Presented here are 10 T cell receptor beta chains from one specimen sequenced in a study of blood T cell repertoires in COVID-19. Here immunoSEQ multiplex PCR was the method, and the copy in TCRdb shows in-frame clones only, minus some. The sample lists 45,000 to 55,000 clones; over 80% were seen once. Material for sequencing was peripheral blood. Every receptor here comes from a man aged 45-65 years with acute or convalescent COVID-19.

This clone was counted between two and nine times. The genes are TRBV14 and TRBJ2-6; TRBD1 aligns across 10 bases. The CDR3 length is 17 residues. V shed 4 bases, J shed 0 bases, and the junction held 3 bases outside the gene matches. Per the germline V gene, CDR1 is SGHDN and CDR2 is FVKESK. CDR3 residues: CASSRDRGASGANVLTF. In nucleotides, the CDR3 is TGTGCCAGCAGCCGGGACAGGGGTGCCTCTGGGGCCAACGTCCTGACTTTC. Using reference TRBV14 and TRBJ2-6 for the parts outside the CDR3, the full variable domain is EAGVTQFPSHSVIEKGQTVTLRCDPISGHDNLYWYRRVMGKEIKFLLHFVKESKQDESGMPNNRFLAERTGGTYSTLKVQPAELEDSGVYFCASSRDRGASGANVLTFGAGSRLTVL.

The J gene is TRBJ2-1, the V gene TRBV11-3; TRBD2 might be the D (5 bases). V was trimmed by 5 bases and J by 2 bases, leaving 16 bases between them. The germline gives CDR1 SGHNT, CDR2 YENEEA. The length of the CDR3 is 16 residues. CDR3 DNA sequence: TGTGCCAGCAGCCTCGGACGAGGGAGCACCTACAATGAGCAGTTCTTC. It encodes CASSLGRGSTYNEQFF.

This chain links TRBV28 with TRBJ2-7, with 10 bases fitting TRBD2. This CDR3 region has 13 residues. The germline CDR1 and CDR2 sequences are MDHEN and SYDVKM. Unmatched junction bases numbered 7, after V lost 10 bases and J lost 4 bases. The CDR3 region is CATEGLASYEQYF. The CDR3 DNA reads as TGTGCCACGGAGGGACTAGCGTCTTACGAGCAGTACTTC. The full variable domain, in which reference TRBV28 and TRBJ2-7 provide the parts outside the CDR3, is DVKVTQSSRYLVKRTGEKVFLECVQDMDHENMFWYRQDPGLGLRLIYFSYDVKMKEKGDIPEGYSVSREKKERFSLILESASTNQTSMYLCATEGLASYEQYFGPGTRLTVT.

This chain joins TRBV10-3 and TRBJ1-2; no reliable D call. This CDR3 is built from 13 residues. The V gene lost 3 bases and the J gene lost 7 bases, with 12 bases spanning the gap. Germline V CDR1 and CDR2: ENHRY, SYGVKD. The CDR3 sequence: CAISDVQPVGYTF. The CDR3 coding sequence is TGTGCCATCAGTGATGTTCAACCAGTTGGCTACACCTTC.

V and J are TRBV19 and TRBJ2-7; 9 bases line up with TRBD1. From germline, CDR1 is LNHDA and CDR2 SQIVND (reference sequence). Losses at the gene ends were 10 bases for V and 0 bases for J; bases not matched to a gene: 7. This CDR3 comprises 14 residues. This CDR3 reads CATRWTGDSYEQYF. The CDR3 region has the DNA TGTGCCACTAGGTGGACAGGGGACTCCTACGAGCAGTACTTC.

The V call is TRBV19, the J call TRBJ2-1; D unclear. The CDR3 covers 17 residues. Trimming shortened V by 2 bases and J by 2 bases, and 16 bases separated the two germline ends. From germline, CDR1 is LNHDA and CDR2 SQIVND (reference sequence). The CDR3 bases are TGTGCCAGTAGTATAAATTTCCGGAGTTGGGCCTACAATGAGCAGTTCTTC. Its protein is CASSINFRSWAYNEQFF.

The rearrangement uses TRBV13 and TRBJ2-7, with a possible D match to TRBD2 (7 bases). CDR1 and CDR2 (germline): PRHDT, FYEKMQ (reference sequence). The CDR3 runs 14 residues. V was trimmed by 6 bases and J by 0 bases, leaving 12 bases between them. CDR3 residues: CASSLRGGSYEQYF. The CDR3 coding sequence is TGTGCCAGCAGTCTAAGGGGGGGCTCCTACGAGCAGTACTTC.

This chain uses TRBV27 with TRBJ1-2; D call uncertain. The germline V gene has CDR1 MNHEY and CDR2 SMNVEV (reference sequence). This CDR3 has 12 residues. The V end was cut by 4 bases, the J end by 8 bases, with 11 bases between. The CDR3 sequence: CASSSGAGGYTF. DNA for the CDR3: TGTGCCAGCAGTTCGGGAGCGGGGGGCTACACCTTC.

The genes are TRBV7-2 and TRBJ2-5, with 11 bases fitting TRBD2. Germline lookup yields CDR1 SGHTA and CDR2 FQGNSA. J was trimmed by 14 bases and V by 5 bases; bases with no gene match: 7. There are 12 residues in the CDR3. The CDR3 DNA reads TGTGCCAGCAGCCGGTATAGCGGGAGGGTATACTTC. It is translated as CASSRYSGRVYF.

This clone was seen only a few times. The chain is built from TRBV25-1 and TRBJ1-4; TRBD1 aligns across 8 bases. V gave up 7 bases and J gave up 8 bases; unmatched junction bases: 6. CDR3 length: 13 residues. Germline V gene sequence: CDR1 MGHDK, CDR2 SYGVNS. CDR3 bases: TGTGCCAGCAAGCAGGGGGCACGGGAAAAACTGTTTTTT. This translates into CASKQGAREKLFF.